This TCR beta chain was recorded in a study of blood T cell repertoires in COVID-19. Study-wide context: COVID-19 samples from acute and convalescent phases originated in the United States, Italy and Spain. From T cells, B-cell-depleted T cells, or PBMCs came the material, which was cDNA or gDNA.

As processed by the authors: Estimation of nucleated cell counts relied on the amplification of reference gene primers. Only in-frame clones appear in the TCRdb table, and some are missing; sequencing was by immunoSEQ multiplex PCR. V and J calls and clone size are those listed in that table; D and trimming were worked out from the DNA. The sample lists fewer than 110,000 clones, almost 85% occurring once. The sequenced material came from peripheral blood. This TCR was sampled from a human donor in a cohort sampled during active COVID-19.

The CDR3 loop reads CASSGSRGEQYF. The CDR3, as DNA: TGTGCCAGCAGTGGCAGCCGAGGCGAGCAGTACTTC. The chain joins TRBV28 to TRBJ2-7; D is undetermined. Germline CDR1 MDHEN, CDR2 SYDVKM. The CDR3 loop spans 12 amino acids. Trimming removed 5 bases from V and 6 bases from J, with 11 bases in between.